This passage covers 31 T cell receptor beta chains from one sample sequenced in a study of cytomegalovirus exposure and HLA in healthy donors. PCR involved 60 Vbeta and 13 Jbeta primers. The repertoire was sequenced with immunoSEQ multiplex PCR; TCRdb's copy has only in-frame clones and lacks some. The table shows around 180,000 clones, with 80% to 90% occurring only once. The material sequenced was PBMCs. The receptors come from a girl aged 2-9 years in good health and CMV-seropositive.

The chain combines TRBV6-5 with TRBJ2-3; unclear D gene. CDR3 length equals 14 residues. Germline assignment: CDR1 MNHEY and CDR2 SVGAGI. Trimming stripped 5 bases from V and 2 bases from J, with 11 bases between. The CDR3 bases are TGTGCCAGCAGTCTTAGTGTTATCACAGATACGCAGTATTTT. Amino acid sequence: CASSLSVITDTQYF.

The genes are TRBV19 and TRBJ2-2, with 7 nucleotides matching TRBD1. CDR3 length: 15 amino acids. CDR1 LNHDA and CDR2 SQIVND come from the germline V gene (reference sequence). The trim removed 6 bases at V and 3 bases at J, leaving 7 bases unmatched. The CDR3 loop is CASRPRQGYTGELFF. CDR3 nucleotide sequence: TGTGCCAGTAGACCGCGACAGGGATACACCGGGGAGCTGTTTTTT. The variable domain in full, with the rest retrieved from reference TRBV19 and TRBJ2-2, is DGGITQSPKYLFRKEGQNVTLSCEQNLNHDAMYWYRQDPGQGLRLIYYSQIVNDFQKGDIAEGYSVSREKKESFPLTVTSAQKNPTAFYLCASRPRQGYTGELFFGEGSRLTVL.

The chain uses TRBV5-1 and TRBJ2-7; tentative D call: TRBD2 (6 bases). The CDR3 totals 14 residues. V was pared by 4 bases and J by 6 bases, with 17 bases between. CDR1 SGHRS and CDR2 YFSETQ come from the germline V gene. The CDR3 DNA reads as TGCGCCAGCAGCCCGGACGGGGGTGAGGCCGAGCAGTACTTC. The encoded protein is CASSPDGGEAEQYF.

This clone has only a few counts. V usage is TRBV6-1 and J usage is TRBJ2-6, with 7 bases matching TRBD2. The CDR3 runs to 21 residues. Per germline, CDR1 MNHNS and CDR2 SASEGT. V lost 0 bases and J lost 3; bases outside the gene matches: 17. CDR3 region: CASSEASWGGVEIGGANVLTF. CDR3 nucleotides: TGTGCCAGCAGTGAAGCGAGTTGGGGGGGAGTAGAAATAGGTGGGGCCAACGTCCTGACTTTC.

This chain links TRBV6-5 with TRBJ2-7; the match to TRBD2 covers 8 bases. Per germline, CDR1 MNHEY and CDR2 SVGAGI. The CDR3 consists of 15 residues. Trimming removed 6 bases from V and 0 bases from J; junction bases left unmatched: 7. The chain's CDR3 is CASSNPGGLSYEQYF. The CDR3 coding sequence is TGTGCCAGCAGCAACCCGGGGGGGCTCTCCTACGAGCAGTACTTC.

V usage is TRBV29-1 and J usage is TRBJ2-5; TRBD1 aligns across 12 bases. This CDR3 region has 15 residues. With V trimmed by 5 bases and J by 5 bases, 9 bases remained unmatched. Germline CDR1 is SQVTM and CDR2 is ANQGSEA. Written as DNA, the CDR3 is TGCAGCGTTTCCGCCGGGACAGGGGGCCTCGAGACCCAGTACTTC. It specifies CSVSAGTGGLETQYF.

The V and J genes are TRBV7-9 and TRBJ1-3; the D gene is possibly TRBD1 (5 bases). The CDR3 has 18 amino acids. Germline-derived CDR1 and CDR2 are SEHNR and FQNEAQ (reference sequence). Trimming pared 5 bases from V and 2 bases from J, leaving 22 bases between. Here the CDR3 reads CASSPPEGFYDAGNTIYF. The CDR3, as DNA: TGTGCCAGCAGCCCCCCGGAGGGGTTCTATGATGCTGGAAACACCATATATTTT.

The chain links TRBV28 to TRBJ1-2, with 11 positions matching TRBD1. The germline CDR1 and CDR2 sequences are MDHEN and SYDVKM. The CDR3 spans 17 residues. The V gene end was trimmed by 5 bases and the J gene end by 4 bases; junction bases not matched to a gene: 12. CDR3: CASSLGTAGTGGYGYTF. CDR3 nucleotides: TGTGCCAGCAGTCTGGGTACCGCCGGGACAGGGGGCTATGGCTACACCTTC.

Concerning this clone itself: This sample also contains other DNA sequences that code for the same CDR3. The chain joins TRBV19 to TRBJ1-5; 8 bases fit TRBD1. Germline V lookup: CDR1 LNHDA, CDR2 SQIVND (reference sequence). CDR3 size: 14 residues. V shed 4 bases, J shed 2 bases, and the junction held 1 base outside the gene matches. CDR3: CASSTTGGNQPQHF. The CDR3 nucleotides read TGTGCCAGTAGTACGACAGGGGGCAATCAGCCCCAGCATTTT.

V usage is TRBV2 and J usage is TRBJ1-5; 9 positions agree with TRBD1. This CDR3 spans 13 amino acids. J lost 11 bases, V lost 6 bases, and 8 bases had no gene match. Germline loops: CDR1 SNHLY, CDR2 FYNNEI. This CDR3 reads CASSGQGLRAQHF. In DNA form, the CDR3 reads TGTGCCAGCAGCGGACAGGGGCTCAGGGCCCAGCATTTT.

This clone was detected a few times. The chain combines TRBV6-6 with TRBJ1-1; perhaps TRBD1 as D (5 bases). The germline CDR1 and CDR2 sequences are MNHNY and SVGAGI (reference sequence). The CDR3 covers 12 residues. V was shortened by 7 bases and J by 6 bases, with 12 bases between the two germline ends. The DNA for the CDR3 is TGTGCCAGCACCGAAGCAGGGTCTGAAGCTTTCTTT. Amino acid sequence: CASTEAGSEAFF.

This chain connects TRBV10-3 to TRBJ1-3; 8 bases match TRBD1. Germline-derived CDR1 and CDR2 are ENHRY and SYGVKD. CDR3 length: 17 amino acids. With 7 bases clipped from V and 0 bases from J, the junction kept 11 bases outside the gene matches. This CDR3 is CAITDTGTGSSGNTIYF. The CDR3 DNA reads as TGTGCCATCACTGATACCGGGACAGGTTCCTCTGGAAACACCATATATTTT.

V is TRBV6-5 and J is TRBJ2-7, with D maybe TRBD2 (6 bases). The CDR3 spans 15 residues. Germline lookup yields CDR1 MNHEY and CDR2 SVGAGI. Trimming shortened V by 2 bases and J by 5 bases, and 16 bases separated the two germline ends. The DNA of the CDR3 is TGTGCCAGCAGTTACCTGCCGGGGGTGAGCGACGAGCAGTACTTC. This sequence encodes CASSYLPGVSDEQYF.

The chain is built from TRBV9 and TRBJ1-2; tentatively, D is TRBD1 (5 bases). CDR1 is SGDLS, CDR2 YYNGEE, per germline. The germline V and J ends were trimmed by 0 bases and 4 bases, with 16 bases remaining between them. The CDR3 has 16 residues. The CDR3 DNA reads TGTGCCAGCAGCGTAGGATCTTGGGGCAGTCCCTATGGCTACACCTTC. Translating gives CASSVGSWGSPYGYTF.

About this clone: This CDR3 is also generated by other DNA sequences in the sample. The V gene is TRBV6-1, the J gene TRBJ1-2; D ambiguous. CDR3 size: 14 residues. The V end lost 3 bases, the J end lost 3 bases, and 11 bases lay between the germline ends. Germline loops: CDR1 MNHNS, CDR2 SASEGT. CDR3 in amino acids: CASSEGRRDYGYTF. For the CDR3, the DNA is TGTGCCAGCAGTGAGGGGAGAAGAGACTATGGCTACACCTTC.

Notes on this clone: The junction departs from germline at one end; a sequencing error may be responsible. The chain employs TRBV6-4 and TRBJ1-1, with 7 bases fitting TRBD1. Germline CDR1 is MRHNA and CDR2 is SNTAGT. This CDR3 has 15 amino acids. The CDR3 bases are TGTGCCAGCAGTGACACCGGGACAGTCAACACTGAAGCTTCCTTT. Translated: CASSDTGTVNTEASF.

The chain combines TRBV5-5 with TRBJ2-3; D unresolved. This CDR3 spans 14 amino acids. The germline V gene has CDR1 SGHKS and CDR2 YYEKEE (reference sequence). V dropped 0 bases and J dropped 4 bases, with 9 bases sitting between them. The CDR3 is CASSLVVRPDTQYF. The CDR3 DNA is TGTGCCAGCAGCTTGGTAGTACGTCCAGATACGCAGTATTTT.

The rearrangement links TRBV7-2 to TRBJ2-1, with TRBD2 as a possible D gene (5 bases). The germline V and J ends were trimmed by 5 bases and 4 bases, with 9 bases remaining between them. CDR3 size: 13 residues. Germline V CDR1 and CDR2: SGHTA, FQGNSA. The CDR3 DNA reads TGTGCCAGCAGCCGGACTTCTTACAATGAGCAGTTCTTC. It is translated as CASSRTSYNEQFF.

The chain has TRBV5-1 and TRBJ2-1; weak D call: TRBD2 (7 bases). Trimming took 2 bases from V and 0 from J, leaving 15 bases between them. CDR1 is SGHRS and CDR2 is YFSETQ in the germline V gene. This CDR3 has 17 residues. The DNA of the CDR3 is TGCGCCAGCAGCTTACTAAGGGGGGGGAGCTCCTACAATGAGCAGTTCTTC. It is translated as CASSLLRGGSSYNEQFF.

The chain combines TRBV19 with TRBJ2-5; 7 nucleotides line up with TRBD1. Germline V gene data show CDR1 as LNHDA and CDR2 as SQIVND (reference sequence). V was clipped by 1 base and J by 4 bases; unmatched bases: 6. The CDR3 is made up of 15 amino acids. The CDR3 reads CASSIGGTVAETQYF. CDR3 nucleotide sequence: TGTGCCAGTAGTATAGGGGGGACAGTGGCAGAGACCCAGTACTTC.

This clone was seen just once. This chain connects TRBV29-1 to TRBJ2-2, with a tentative D call TRBD1 (6 bases). Germline CDR1 and CDR2: SQVTM and ANQGSEA. V shed 4 bases and J shed 3 bases, with 9 bases lying between them. The CDR3 is 13 residues long. The CDR3 loop is CSVGNRDTGELFF. CDR3 coding DNA: TGCAGCGTTGGAAACAGGGACACCGGGGAGCTGTTTTTT.

V is TRBV30 and J is TRBJ1-3; 7 bases align to TRBD1. The ends lost 5 bases at V and 0 bases at J; junction bases unmatched: 7. Germline loops: CDR1 GTSNPN, CDR2 SVGIG (reference sequence). The CDR3 is 15 residues long. This chain's CDR3 is CAWALDRLSGNTIYF. In nucleotides, the CDR3 is TGTGCCTGGGCTTTGGACAGGCTCTCTGGAAACACCATATATTTT.

V is TRBV11-2 and J is TRBJ2-7; D possibly corresponds to TRBD1 (5 bases). The CDR3 extends over 14 amino acids. Between the trimmed V and J ends, which lost 5 bases and 4 bases, there was a span of 15 bases. Looked up from germline, CDR1 is SGHAT and CDR2 is FQNNGV. The CDR3 DNA reads TGTGCCAGCAGCCCCCCCCAGCAGGGATACGAGCAGTACTTC. Protein: CASSPPQQGYEQYF.

The chain has TRBV6-4 and TRBJ1-5; D uncertain. CDR1 and CDR2 from the germline V gene are MRHNA and SNTAGT. Trimming removed 4 bases from V and 5 bases from J, with 6 bases in between. The CDR3 is made up of 12 amino acids. CDR3 in amino acids: CASSAGYQPQHF. The CDR3 nucleotides read TGTGCCAGCAGTGCAGGCTATCAGCCCCAGCATTTT.

The chain is built from TRBV28 and TRBJ1-4; D unclear. V gave up 2 bases and J gave up 8 bases, with 3 bases separating them. Germline lookup yields CDR1 MDHEN and CDR2 SYDVKM. The CDR3 is 11 amino acids. The CDR3 loop reads CASSLGEKLFF. Written as DNA, the CDR3 is TGTGCCAGCAGTTTAGGCGAAAAACTGTTTTTT.

There are a few counts of this clone. V gene TRBV28 combines with J gene TRBJ1-1; 8 positions match TRBD1. Trimming took 6 bases from V and 5 from J; bases not matched to a gene: 11. Germline V gene lookup returns CDR1 MDHEN and CDR2 SYDVKM. The CDR3 is made up of 15 amino acids. CDR3 sequence: CASRARGLVGTEAFF. The CDR3 nucleotides are TGTGCCAGCAGAGCCAGGGGGCTAGTTGGAACTGAAGCTTTCTTT.

This clone was picked up one time. J is TRBJ1-2 and V is TRBV28, with a possible D match to TRBD1 (5 bases). V was clipped by 0 bases and J by 8 bases, with 7 bases between them. This CDR3 is built from 12 residues. CDR1 and CDR2 (germline): MDHEN, SYDVKM. CDR3 bases: TGTGCCAGCAGTTTATGGGGGCGCGGCTACACCTTC. Translating gives CASSLWGRGYTF.

The chain employs TRBV10-3 and TRBJ1-2; D is possibly TRBD1 (5 bases). This CDR3 comprises 17 residues. The germline gives CDR1 ENHRY, CDR2 SYGVKD. Trimming removed 0 bases at V and 7 bases at J, with 21 bases between. The DNA of the CDR3 is TGTGCCATCAGTGAGTCAAATAGAATTGGGCAGGGTATTGGCTACACCTTC. This encodes CAISESNRIGQGIGYTF.

This chain connects TRBV7-2 to TRBJ2-5; TRBD1 matches at 10 bases. The CDR3 extends over 15 amino acids. From germline, CDR1 is SGHTA and CDR2 FQGNSA. J was trimmed by 5 bases and V by 4 bases; bases with no gene match: 7. In nucleotides, the CDR3 is TGTGCCAGCAGCTCCCGGGACAGGGGAAGGGAGACCCAGTACTTC. Protein: CASSSRDRGRETQYF.

The chain recombines TRBV18 with TRBJ2-7, with no clear D. CDR1 KGHSH and CDR2 LQKENI come from the germline V gene. Between the trimmed V and J ends, which lost 2 bases and 1 base, there was a span of 6 bases. The CDR3 runs 13 residues. The CDR3 is CASSPWASYEQYF. CDR3 nucleotides: TGTGCCAGCTCACCATGGGCGTCCTACGAGCAGTACTTC.

This clone was counted only a few times. The chain couples TRBV30 to TRBJ1-1; no firm D call. The CDR3 has 13 residues. CDR1 GTSNPN and CDR2 SVGIG come from the germline V gene (reference sequence). V lost 1 base and J lost 1, with 7 bases in between. The CDR3 loop is CAWSATTNTEAFF. The CDR3 bases are TGTGCCTGGAGTGCGACAACGAACACTGAAGCTTTCTTT.